This TCR beta chain came from a study of blood T cells in healthy people across ages. Each donor was a healthy Caucasian individual from Russia, aged about 6 to 100. The CDR3 sequence is 14 residues long. The V gene's germline CDR1 is SEHNR and CDR2 FQNEAQ (reference sequence). The germline V and J ends were trimmed by 4 bases and 0 bases, with 9 bases remaining between them. Together with a sample-barcoded 5' primer, a J-beta primer mix was included in a second PCR lasting roughly 7 to 11 cycles. Every sample gave at least 3 million paired-end reads containing CDR3. A single record per CDR3 protein comes from TCRdb applying MiXCR to the 5' RACE reads. Of some 700,000 distinct CDR3 sequences in the sample, about 42% were seen once. General study results and limits: Both higher diversity and more naive CD4+ cells marked long-lived donors when set against aged donors. Older age went with lower TCR beta diversity per million T cells, in a roughly linear way.

Of note for this clonotype: Its specificity is unknown.

The chain recombines TRBV7-9 with TRBJ1-1, with a tentative D call TRBD1 (5 bases). This sequence originates from a woman in her fifties or sixties in good health. The sample taken for sequencing was blood. This CDR3 is CASSSDNLNTEAFF. CDR3 nucleotides: TGTGCCAGCAGCTCGGACAACCTGAACACTGAAGCTTTCTTT. The full variable domain, with the rest looked up from reference TRBV7-9 and TRBJ1-1, is DTGVSQNPRHKITKRGQNVTFRCDPISEHNRLYWYRQTLGQGPEFLTYFQNEAQLEKSRLLSDRFSAERPKGSFSTLEIQRTEQGDSAMYLCASSSDNLNTEAFFGQGTRLTVV.